The 16 T cell receptor beta chains given below trace back to one sample, sequenced in a study of identical twins. MiXCR, run by TCRdb on the 5' RACE reads, gives a single entry per CDR3 protein. The sample holds 420,000 or so distinct CDR3 sequences, around a sixth seen once. Sequenced sample: naive T cells sorted from blood. The receptor source for this set is a man aged 50 to 60 in good health.

This chain connects TRBV6-5 to TRBJ2-7; D uncertain. Germline V gives CDR1 MNHEY, CDR2 SVGAGI. Trimming took off 0 bases at V and 2 bases at J, with 8 bases between the two ends. This CDR3 has 14 amino acids. CDR3 sequence (DNA): TGTGCCAGCAGTTACTCGGGAACCCCCTACGAGCAGTACTTC. Translation: CASSYSGTPYEQYF.

The chain is built from TRBV5-1 and TRBJ2-3; 9 bases fit TRBD1. The germline gives CDR1 SGHRS, CDR2 YFSETQ. There are 14 residues in the CDR3. V trimming: 5 bases; J trimming: 5 bases; junction bases outside the gene matches: 6. CDR3 residues: CASSPGTGKDTQYF. Here the CDR3 DNA reads TGCGCCAGCAGTCCCGGGACAGGGAAAGATACGCAGTATTTT.

CDR3 sequence reads: CASNTGGTDSPLHF. The CDR3 DNA follows: TGCGCCAGCAACACAGGGGGAACGGATTCACCCCTCCACTTT. The chain links TRBV5-1 to TRBJ1-6, with 8 bases aligning to TRBD1. Trimming at V came to 6 bases and at J to 8 bases, leaving 7 bases not matched to a gene. CDR3 length: 14 residues. Germline-derived CDR1 and CDR2 are SGHRS and YFSETQ.

The V call is TRBV10-1, the J call TRBJ2-3, with D perhaps assigned TRBD1 or TRBD2 (5 bases each). The CDR3 spans 14 residues. The V gene's germline CDR1 is WNHNN and CDR2 SYGVQD (reference sequence). V dropped 8 bases and J dropped 3 bases, with 15 bases sitting between them. The CDR3 DNA reads TGCGCCAGCCGATCCGGGGACGCGACAGATACGCAGTATTTT. Its translation: CASRSGDATDTQYF.

This clonotype was picked up a small number of times. This sequence joins TRBV10-3 and TRBJ2-7; perhaps D is TRBD1 or TRBD2 (5 bases each). The CDR3 is 13 amino acids. The germline V gene has CDR1 ENHRY and CDR2 SYGVKD. Trimming took 0 bases from V and 6 from J, leaving 9 bases between them. CDR3 sequence: CAISESGVGEQYF. The CDR3 DNA is TGTGCCATCAGTGAGTCGGGGGTCGGCGAGCAGTACTTC.

The table lists this clonotype with a few counts. V is TRBV29-1 and J is TRBJ2-7, with a tentative D call TRBD1 (6 bases). Trimming left V 7 bases short and J 3 bases short, with 13 bases between. The CDR3 length is 12 residues. Per the germline V gene, CDR1 is SQVTM and CDR2 is ANQGSEA. The CDR3, as DNA: TGCAGCGCCGTGGACAGTCACTACGAGCAGTACTTC. Its protein is CSAVDSHYEQYF.

The rearrangement links TRBV6-2 or TRBV6-3 to TRBJ1-5, with no clear D. CDR1 is MNHEY, CDR2 SVGEGT, per germline. The V and J ends lost 4 bases and 0 bases respectively, with 10 bases between them. CDR3 size: 15 residues. In nucleotides, the CDR3 is TGTGCCAGCAGTTCCCCACATTATAGCAATCAGCCCCAGCATTTT. This translates into CASSSPHYSNQPQHF.

The chain carries TRBV12-5 and TRBJ2-4, with 14 bases aligning to TRBD2. V dropped 1 base and J dropped 0; count of bases not matched to a gene: 5. This CDR3 has 19 amino acids. Germline CDR1 LGHNT, CDR2 FRNRAP. The CDR3 DNA is TGTGCTAGTGGTTTGGGACTAGCGGGGGGGCCTGGAGCCAAAAACATTCAGTACTTC. As protein: CASGLGLAGGPGAKNIQYF.

The rearrangement links TRBV11-2 to TRBJ1-5; D not certain. Germline V gene lookup returns CDR1 SGHAT and CDR2 FQNNGV. V was trimmed by 0 bases and J by 5 bases, leaving 5 bases between them. This CDR3 has 13 residues. The CDR3 DNA reads TGTGCCAGCAGCTTAGAGGTATATCAGCCCCAGCATTTT. This sequence encodes CASSLEVYQPQHF.

This chain connects TRBV20-1 to TRBJ2-7; 13 bases align to TRBD2. CDR3 size: 13 residues. Germline assignment: CDR1 DFQATT and CDR2 SNEGSKA (reference sequence). The V gene end was trimmed by 5 bases and the J gene end by 3 bases; junction bases not matched to a gene: 1. Here the CDR3 reads CSAGLAGVYEQYF. The CDR3 DNA follows: TGCAGTGCTGGACTAGCGGGGGTCTACGAGCAGTACTTC.

The V gene is TRBV12-3 or TRBV12-4, the J gene TRBJ2-1; D may be TRBD2 (6 bases). This CDR3 contains 14 residues. Trimming removed 6 bases at V and 7 bases at J, with 16 bases between. The CDR3 spells CASSLLLEGNEQFF. In DNA form, the CDR3 reads TGTGCCAGCAGCCTCCTCTTGGAGGGGAATGAGCAGTTCTTC.

There are a few counts of this clonotype. The chain has TRBV4-2 and TRBJ1-2; a possible D gene is TRBD1 (5 bases). Trimming pared 3 bases from V and 5 bases from J, leaving 13 bases between. The CDR3 extends over 14 amino acids. The germline V gene has CDR1 LGHNA and CDR2 YNFKEQ. DNA of the CDR3: TGTGCCAGCAGCCACCTAACTGAGGGGTATGGCTACACCTTC. The encoded protein is CASSHLTEGYGYTF.

This clonotype was picked up a small number of times. A read error may produce the germline difference seen at one junction end. The V gene is TRBV7-7, the J gene TRBJ1-1; no definite D call. The length of the CDR3 is 13 residues. CDR1 is SSHAT, CDR2 FNYEAQ, per germline (reference sequence). The CDR3 is CASSVRWNTEAFF. CDR3 sequence (DNA): TGTGCTAGCAGCGTTAGGTGGAACACTGAAGCTTTCTTT.

This chain links TRBV7-9 with TRBJ2-7; D perhaps matches TRBD2 (6 bases). The V end lost 1 base, the J end lost 0 bases, and 13 bases lay between the germline ends. Looked up from germline, CDR1 is SEHNR and CDR2 is FQNEAQ (reference sequence). This CDR3 comprises 16 residues. CDR3 DNA: TGTGCCAGCAGCTTAGAGGAGCGGAGGGTCTCCTACGAGCAGTACTTC. It specifies CASSLEERRVSYEQYF.

This clonotype was observed many times. This rearrangement joins TRBV20-1 to TRBJ1-1; D remains ambiguous. Looked up from germline, CDR1 is DFQATT and CDR2 is SNEGSKA (reference sequence). The CDR3 runs to 13 residues. Trimming took 4 bases from V and 5 from J, leaving 14 bases between them. The CDR3 DNA reads as TGCAGTGCTACCCCGACGGTCAGAACTGAAGCTTTCTTT. Protein product: CSATPTVRTEAFF.

The chain employs TRBV18 and TRBJ1-1; 8 positions match TRBD1. CDR1 KGHSH and CDR2 LQKENI come from the germline V gene. V shed 2 bases, J shed 2 bases, and the junction held 4 bases outside the gene matches. The CDR3 length is 15 residues. The CDR3 nucleotides are TGTGCCAGCTCACCAGGACAGGGTCAAAACACTGAAGCTTTCTTT. This encodes CASSPGQGQNTEAFF.